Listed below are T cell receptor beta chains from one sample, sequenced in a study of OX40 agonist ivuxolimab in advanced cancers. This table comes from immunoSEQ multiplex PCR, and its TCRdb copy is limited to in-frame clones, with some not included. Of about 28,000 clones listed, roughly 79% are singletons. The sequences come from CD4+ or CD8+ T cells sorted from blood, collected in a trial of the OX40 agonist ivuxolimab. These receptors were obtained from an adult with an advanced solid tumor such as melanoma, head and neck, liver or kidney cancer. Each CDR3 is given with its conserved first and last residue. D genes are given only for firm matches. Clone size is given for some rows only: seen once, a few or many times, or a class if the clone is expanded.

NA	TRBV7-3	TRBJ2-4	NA	TGTGCCAGCAGCCCGGACGTAGCCAAAAACATTCAGTACTTC	CASSPDVAKNIQYF
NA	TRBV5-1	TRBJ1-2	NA	TGTGCCAGCAGCTCAGGGGACGTTGGTGGCTACACCTTC	CASSSGDVGGYTF
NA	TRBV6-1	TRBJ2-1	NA	TGTGCCAGCAGTGCTACAGATAGCTCCTACAATGAGCAGTTCTTC	CASSATDSSYNEQFF
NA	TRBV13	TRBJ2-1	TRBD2	TGTGCCAGCAGCTTAGAAGGGACTAGCGGGAGGGACAGCTCCTACAATGAGCAGTTCTTC	CASSLEGTSGRDSSYNEQFF
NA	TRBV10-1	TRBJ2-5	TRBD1	TGCGCCAGCAGCGAAGGGACAGGGGGGTACCAAGAGACCCAGTACTTC	CASSEGTGGYQETQYF
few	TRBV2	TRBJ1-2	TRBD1	TGTGCCAGCAGCGATGGGACAGGGAGGGAGTATGGCTACACCTTC	CASSDGTGREYGYTF
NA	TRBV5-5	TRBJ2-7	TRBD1	TGTGCCAGCAGCCTAGGGACAGGGACCGAGCAGTACTTC	CASSLGTGTEQYF
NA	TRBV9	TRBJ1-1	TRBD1	TGTGCCAGCAGCGCCAACCCACAGGGGGGGGACACTGAAGCTTTCTTT	CASSANPQGGDTEAFF
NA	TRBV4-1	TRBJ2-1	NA	TGCGCCAGCAGCCAACCGGGACTCCAAAACTCCTACAATGAGCAGTTCTTC	CASSQPGLQNSYNEQFF
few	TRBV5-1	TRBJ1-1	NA	TGCGCCAGCCACCAATCGGGGGCAGGAACTGAAGCTTTCTTT	CASHQSGAGTEAFF
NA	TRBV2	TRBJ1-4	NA	TGTGCCAGCAGTGAAATTGCAACTAATGAAAAACTGTTTTTT	CASSEIATNEKLFF
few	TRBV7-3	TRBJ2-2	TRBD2	TGTGCCAGCAGCCCCCCCCTAGCGGTCCCCACCGGGGAGCTGTTTTTT	CASSPPLAVPTGELFF
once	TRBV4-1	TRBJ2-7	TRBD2	TGCGCCAGCAGCAAGGGACTAGCGGTTAGCTACGAGCAGTACTTC	CASSKGLAVSYEQYF
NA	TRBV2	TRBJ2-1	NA	TGTGCCAGCAGTGTGTGGAGCTCCTACAATGAGCAGTTCTTC	CASSVWSSYNEQFF
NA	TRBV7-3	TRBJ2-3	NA	TGTGCCAGCAGCTTGGAGAGGAGTACTACAGATACGCAGTATTTT	CASSLERSTTDTQYF
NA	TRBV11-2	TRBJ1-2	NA	TGTGCCAGCAGCTTGGAGTACAACTATGGCTACACCTTC	CASSLEYNYGYTF
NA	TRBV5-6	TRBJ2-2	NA	TGTGCCAGCAGCTTCGCAAACTGGCCCACCGGGGAGCTGTTTTTT	CASSFANWPTGELFF
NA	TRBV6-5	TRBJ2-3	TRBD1	TGTGCCAGCAGTTACCAAGGACAGGGGGAAGATACGCAGTATTTT	CASSYQGQGEDTQYF
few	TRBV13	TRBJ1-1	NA	TGTGCCAGCAGCTTTAATCGGGGGGAAGCTTTCTTT	CASSFNRGEAFF
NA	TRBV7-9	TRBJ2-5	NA	TGTGCCAGCAGCTTAGCGCGCGGGCGGGAGACCCAGTACTTC	CASSLARGRETQYF
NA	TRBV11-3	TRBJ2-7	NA	TGTGCCAGCAGCTATCGCCTCTTTGACGAGCAGTACTTC	CASSYRLFDEQYF
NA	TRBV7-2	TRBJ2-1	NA	TGTGCCAGCAGCTTACGGCCGGAGGGGGTCTACAATGAGCAGTTCTTC	CASSLRPEGVYNEQFF
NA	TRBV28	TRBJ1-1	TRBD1	TGTGCCAGCAGCCGACGAACAGGGGCTAACACTGAAGCTTTCTTT	CASSRRTGANTEAFF
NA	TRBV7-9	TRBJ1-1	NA	TGTGCCAGCAGCTCGGACGGGAAGAACACTGAAGCTTTCTTT	CASSSDGKNTEAFF
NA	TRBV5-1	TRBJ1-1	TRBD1	TGCGCCAGCAGCTTGGTAGGCCCCGGGACAGGGGGTCGAACTGAAGCTTTCTTT	CASSLVGPGTGGRTEAFF
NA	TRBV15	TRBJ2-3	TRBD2	TGTGCCACCAGCAGAGATAGCGGGAGTGGCGCAGATACGCAGTATTTT	CATSRDSGSGADTQYF
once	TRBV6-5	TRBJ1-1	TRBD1	TGTGCCAGCCGTCCAGGGGGGAACACTGAAGCTTTCTTT	CASRPGGNTEAFF
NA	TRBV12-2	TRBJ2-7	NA	TGTGCAAGTCGCTTTTCCCCCGGGACACCTCTCTCCTACGAGCAGTACTTC	CASRFSPGTPLSYEQYF
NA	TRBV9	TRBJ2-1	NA	TGTGCCAGCAGCGTATCCTGGCATGAGCAGTTCTTC	CASSVSWHEQFF
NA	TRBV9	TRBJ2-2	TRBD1	TGTGCCAGCAGTGAATTTGTGACAGGGGACACCGGGGAGCTGTTTTTT	CASSEFVTGDTGELFF
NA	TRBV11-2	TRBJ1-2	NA	TGTGCCAGCAGCTCCACCCCCCCCACAGGGTTCCTTGGCTACACCTTC	CASSSTPPTGFLGYTF
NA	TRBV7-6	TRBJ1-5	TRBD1	TGTGCCAGCAGCTTAGGGACAGGGGTTCGGCAGCCCCAGCATTTT	CASSLGTGVRQPQHF
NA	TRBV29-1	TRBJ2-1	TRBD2	TGCAGCGTTGCGGGGTTTAGCGGGGGATCCTACAATGAGCAGTTCTTC	CSVAGFSGGSYNEQFF
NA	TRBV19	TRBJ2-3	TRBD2	TGTGCCAGTAGTATGGGACTATTCACAGATACGCAGTATTTT	CASSMGLFTDTQYF
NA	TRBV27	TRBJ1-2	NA	TGTGCCAGCACCGGAGGGGCTAAGGACTATGGCTACACCTTC	CASTGGAKDYGYTF
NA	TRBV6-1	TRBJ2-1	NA	TGTGCCAGCAGTGATTCTAGACGGGGGGCCGTTCCATACAATGAGCAGTTCTTC	CASSDSRRGAVPYNEQFF
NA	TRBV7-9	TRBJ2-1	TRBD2	TGTGCCAGCAGCTTAGGGGCTAGCGGGAGAAATGAGCAGTTCTTC	CASSLGASGRNEQFF
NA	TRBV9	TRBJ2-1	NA	TGTGCCAGCAGCGCGGGATCTTCTTGGGAGCAGTTCTTC	CASSAGSSWEQFF
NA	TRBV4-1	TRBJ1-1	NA	TGCGCCAGCAGCCAAGATCGGAGGGCCTTTGAAGCTTTCTTT	CASSQDRRAFEAFF
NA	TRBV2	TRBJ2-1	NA	TGTGCCAGCAGTGAGATGAGGGGAGAGCAGTTCTTC	CASSEMRGEQFF
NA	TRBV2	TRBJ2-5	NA	TGTGCCAGCAGAGGGGCCCAAGAGACCCAGTACTTC	CASRGAQETQYF
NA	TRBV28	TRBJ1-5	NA	TGTGCCAGCAGTCCCCGGGACAGCAATCAGCCCCAGCATTTT	CASSPRDSNQPQHF
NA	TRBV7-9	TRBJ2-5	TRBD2	TGTGCCAGCAGCGCCCGACTAGCGGGAGAGGTAGAGACCCAGTACTTC	CASSARLAGEVETQYF
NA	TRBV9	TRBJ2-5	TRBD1	TGTGCCAGCAGCACGGGACAGGGAGGTGAGACCCAGTACTTC	CASSTGQGGETQYF
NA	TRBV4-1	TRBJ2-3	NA	TGCGCCAGCAGCCAAGCCGAAGCGGTGACTAGCACAGATACGCAGTATTTT	CASSQAEAVTSTDTQYF
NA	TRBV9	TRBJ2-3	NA	TGTGCCAGCAGCGTTGGTGAGCAGACATCAGATACGCAGTATTTT	CASSVGEQTSDTQYF
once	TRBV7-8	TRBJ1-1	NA	TGTGCCAGCAGCTTACTAGTGTGGAACACTGAAGCTTTCTTT	CASSLLVWNTEAFF
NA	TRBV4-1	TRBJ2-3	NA	TGCGCCAGCAGCACTCAGGGGTCGGTTACAGATACGCAGTATTTT	CASSTQGSVTDTQYF
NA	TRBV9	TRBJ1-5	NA	TGTGCCAGCAGCGTAGGGGACAACAATCAGCCCCAGCATTTT	CASSVGDNNQPQHF
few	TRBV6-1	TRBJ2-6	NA	TGTGCCAGCAGTGAAGGACAGATTGTCTCTGGGGCCAACGTCCTGACTTTC	CASSEGQIVSGANVLTF
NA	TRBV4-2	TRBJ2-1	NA	TGTGCCAGCAGCCCCAGTGGGGGAGGAAGTGAGCAGTTCTTC	CASSPSGGGSEQFF
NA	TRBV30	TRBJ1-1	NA	TGTGCCTGGAATGGGGGTAACACTGAAGCTTTCTTT	CAWNGGNTEAFF
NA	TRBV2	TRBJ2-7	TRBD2	TGTGCCAGCAGCCCCGCGGGAGGGCCTTTCTACGAGCAGTACTTC	CASSPAGGPFYEQYF
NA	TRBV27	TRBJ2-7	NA	TGTGCCAGCAGTTTGCGCCTTTCAGGGAACGAGCAGTACTTC	CASSLRLSGNEQYF
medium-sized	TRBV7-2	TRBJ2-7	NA	TGTGCCAGCAGCCTACGAGGAGTGGGCCAGGGGATGTACTACGAGCAGTACTTC	CASSLRGVGQGMYYEQYF
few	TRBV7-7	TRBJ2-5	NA	TGTGCTAGCAGCTTATCCGGGGTTGAGACCCAGTACTTC	CASSLSGVETQYF
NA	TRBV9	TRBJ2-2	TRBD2	TGTGCCAGCAGCACAATGGGCGACGGGAGGGCCCTTGCCGGGGAGCTGTTTTTT	CASSTMGDGRALAGELFF
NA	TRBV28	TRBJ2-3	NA	TGTGCCAGCAGTTTAATAGGTTCAGATACGCAGTATTTT	CASSLIGSDTQYF